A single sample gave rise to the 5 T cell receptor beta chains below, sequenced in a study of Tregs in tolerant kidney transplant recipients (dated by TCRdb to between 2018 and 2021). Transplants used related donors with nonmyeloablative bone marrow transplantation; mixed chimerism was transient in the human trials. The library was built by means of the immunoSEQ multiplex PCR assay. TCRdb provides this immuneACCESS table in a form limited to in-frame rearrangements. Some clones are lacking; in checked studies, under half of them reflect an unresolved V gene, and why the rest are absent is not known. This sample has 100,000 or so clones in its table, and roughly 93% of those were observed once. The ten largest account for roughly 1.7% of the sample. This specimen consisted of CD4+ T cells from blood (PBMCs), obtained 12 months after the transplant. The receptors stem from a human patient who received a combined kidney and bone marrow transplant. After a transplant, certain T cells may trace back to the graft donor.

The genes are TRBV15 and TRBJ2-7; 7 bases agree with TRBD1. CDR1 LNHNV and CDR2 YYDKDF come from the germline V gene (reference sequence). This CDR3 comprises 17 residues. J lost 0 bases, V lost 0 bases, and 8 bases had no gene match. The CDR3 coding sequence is TGTGCCACCAGCAGAGATACCGGGACAGCGGTCTCCTACGAGCAGTACTTC. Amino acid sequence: CATSRDTGTAVSYEQYF.

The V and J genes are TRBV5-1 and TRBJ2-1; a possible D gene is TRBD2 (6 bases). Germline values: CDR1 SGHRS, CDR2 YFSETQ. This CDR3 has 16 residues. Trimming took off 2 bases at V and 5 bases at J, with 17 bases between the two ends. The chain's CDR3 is CASSLDPGLSDNEQFF. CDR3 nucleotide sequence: TGCGCCAGCAGCTTAGATCCGGGACTCTCAGACAATGAGCAGTTCTTC.

The CDR3 sequence is CASSYRAGGRYEQYF. The CDR3 DNA follows: TGTGCCAGCAGTTACAGGGCAGGGGGCAGATACGAGCAGTACTTC. The chain is built from TRBV6-5 and TRBJ2-7; 8 nucleotides agree with TRBD1. The CDR3 spans 15 residues. Germline-derived CDR1 and CDR2 are MNHEY and SVGAGI. V trimming: 2 bases; J trimming: 4 bases; junction bases outside the gene matches: 7.

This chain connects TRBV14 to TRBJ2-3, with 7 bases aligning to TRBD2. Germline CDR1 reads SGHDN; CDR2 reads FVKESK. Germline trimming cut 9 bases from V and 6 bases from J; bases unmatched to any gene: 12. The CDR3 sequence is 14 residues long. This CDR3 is CASSGLTIGDTQYF. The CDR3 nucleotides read TGTGCCAGTTCGGGACTAACTATCGGTGATACGCAGTATTTT.

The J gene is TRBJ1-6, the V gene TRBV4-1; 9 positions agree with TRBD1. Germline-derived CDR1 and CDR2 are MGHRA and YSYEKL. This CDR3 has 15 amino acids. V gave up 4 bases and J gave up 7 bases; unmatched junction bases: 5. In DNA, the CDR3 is TGCGCCAGCAGCCGACGAGACAGGGGGAATTCACCCCTCCACTTT. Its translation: CASSRRDRGNSPLHF.